This TCR beta chain derives from a study of OX40 agonist ivuxolimab in advanced cancers. Method: immunoSEQ multiplex PCR; TCRdb's copy keeps in-frame clones and lacks some. The sample has 60,000 to 65,000 clones, roughly nine tenths seen once; the top ten hold approximately 10%. After removal of 5 bases from V and 3 bases from J, the junction contained 4 bases not matched to a gene. In germline, CDR1 is LNHDA, CDR2 SQIVND (reference sequence). The CDR3 sequence is 16 residues long. V is TRBV19 and J is TRBJ2-1; 13 bases map to TRBD2. This sequence was found in an adult with an advanced solid tumor such as melanoma, head and neck, liver or kidney cancer. Sequenced material: CD4+ or CD8+ T cells sorted from blood, taken in a trial of the OX40 agonist ivuxolimab. CDR3 nucleotides: TGTGCCAGTAGTCTGAGGACTAGCGGGGGCTACAATGAGCAGTTCTTC. This codes for CASSLRTSGGYNEQFF.